The T cell receptor beta chain under discussion was sequenced for a study of blood T cell repertoires in COVID-19. The germline V and J ends were trimmed by 6 bases and 7 bases, with 14 bases remaining between them. CDR1 WNHNN and CDR2 SYGVQD come from the germline V gene (reference sequence). The CDR3 is made up of 13 amino acids. Repertoires were generated with immunoSEQ multiplex PCR, while TCRdb's copy carries only in-frame clones and drops some. The table shows 150,000 to 200,000 clones, with approximately 80% occurring only once. The sample taken for sequencing was peripheral blood. This receptor was obtained from a human donor in a cohort sampled during active COVID-19. The rearrangement joins TRBV10-1 to TRBJ2-3, with D unclear. The CDR3 DNA sequence: TGCGCCAGCAGCCCCGCGGTCGTTCATACGCAGTATTTT. It codes for CASSPAVVHTQYF.